The source of this T cell receptor beta chain is a study of CD8 T cells in ankylosing spondylitis (dated by TCRdb to about 2017). Regarding the study in general: The study profiled T cell receptor beta repertoires in healthy donors and ankylosing spondylitis patients to find disease-linked TCR variants. The full study cohort was made up of about two dozen ankylosing spondylitis patients and around 100 healthy donors. Peripheral blood was sampled, and synovial fluid was also collected from ankylosing spondylitis patients.

This clonotype was detected only a few times. Its binding antigen is unknown. No much larger clone is present one base from it, and per-base qualities are unavailable. Points the paper makes about the study in general: Some of the motif variants had been reported before in the synovial fluid and blood of reactive arthritis patients, a finding that suggests common disease-initiation mechanisms. The disease-linked clones showed a CD8+ phenotype and occurred at relatively low frequencies in peripheral blood. According to the report, matched synovial fluid samples from ankylosing spondylitis patients were significantly enriched for the disease-linked clones. A TCR beta motif made up of several highly homologous amino acid variants appeared to be characteristic of blood from ankylosing spondylitis patients.

The sample was run on an Illumina HiSeq 2500. Quantitative 5'-RACE with molecular barcodes was used to prepare TCR beta libraries. Per the original workflow: A new computational method based on a probabilistic model of VDJ rearrangement was used to identify disease-linked TCR variants. In TCRdb, the public reads were trimmed at Q25 with fastp and aligned with MiXCR, with productive beta chains retained. Every entry covers one CDR3 protein and lists the most common genes and DNA from its rows. TCRdb's processing, not the study's, gives the V and J calls here. Counted in this sample were a few hundred thousand distinct CDR3 sequences; over 15% of them appeared once. The ten largest account for around 30% of the sample. The CDR3 contains 16 residues, cysteine and phenylalanine counted. Solely the CDR3 DNA is kept, with 48 bases framed from the first base. Germline trimming amounts to 4 bases on V and 10 bases on J, with 12 as the count of junction bases outside the gene matches. For CDR1 and CDR2, the germline V gene lists ENHRY and SYGVKD.

Sequences were obtained from blood, either unsorted or a sorted T cell fraction (not recorded which). Here the chain combines TRBV10-3 and TRBJ2-1; TRBD2 matches 11 bases in the middle. The receptor comes from a male donor with ankylosing spondylitis or in good health (not recorded which). CDR3 loop: CAISGPPGLAAPEQFF. In nucleotides, the sequence is TGTGCCATCAGTGGGCCCCCGGGACTAGCGGCACCAGAGCAGTTCTTC.